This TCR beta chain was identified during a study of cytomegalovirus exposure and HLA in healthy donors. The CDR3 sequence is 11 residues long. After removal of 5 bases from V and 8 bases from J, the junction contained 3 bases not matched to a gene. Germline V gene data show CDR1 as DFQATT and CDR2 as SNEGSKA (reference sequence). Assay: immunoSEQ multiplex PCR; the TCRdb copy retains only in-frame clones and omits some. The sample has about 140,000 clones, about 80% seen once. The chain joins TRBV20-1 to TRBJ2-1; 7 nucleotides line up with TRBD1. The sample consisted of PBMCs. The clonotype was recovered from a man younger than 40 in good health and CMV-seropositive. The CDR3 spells CSAGDSHEQFF. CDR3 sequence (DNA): TGCAGTGCTGGGGACAGCCATGAGCAGTTCTTC.